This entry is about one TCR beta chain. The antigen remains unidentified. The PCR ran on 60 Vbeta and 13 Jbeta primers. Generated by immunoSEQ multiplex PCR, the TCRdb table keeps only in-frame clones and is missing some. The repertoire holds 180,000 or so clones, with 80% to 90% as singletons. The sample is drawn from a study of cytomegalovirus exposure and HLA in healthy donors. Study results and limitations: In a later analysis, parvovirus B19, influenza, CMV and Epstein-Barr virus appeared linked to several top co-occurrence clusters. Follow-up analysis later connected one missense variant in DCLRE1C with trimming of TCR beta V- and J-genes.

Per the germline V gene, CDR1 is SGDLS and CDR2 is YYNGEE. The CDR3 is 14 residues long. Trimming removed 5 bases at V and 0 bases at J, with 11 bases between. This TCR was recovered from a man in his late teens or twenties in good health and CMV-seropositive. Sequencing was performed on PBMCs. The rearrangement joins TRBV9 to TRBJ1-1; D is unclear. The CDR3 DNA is TGTGCCAGCAGAAGCGTAAGCATGAACACTGAAGCTTTCTTT. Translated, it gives CASRSVSMNTEAFF.